A single sample is the source of the 12 T cell receptor beta chains below, sequenced in a study of human CD8 memory T cell subsets. Making the TCR beta libraries relied on UMI-labeled 5' RACE. With the 5' RACE reads reprocessed, TCRdb shows one record per CDR3 protein and no DNA. The sample spans approximately 6,700 distinct CDR3 sequences; the ten largest clones claim about 20%. The sequenced material came from CD8+ T cells from PBMCs. All receptors derive from a human donor in good health.

The V and J genes are TRBV28 and TRBJ2-1; the TCRdb call, TRBD2, lacks DNA for checking. CDR3 length equals 17 residues. CDR1 and CDR2 from the germline V gene are MDHEN and SYDVKM. The CDR3 reads CASSFRAGGGFYNEQFF.

The chain uses TRBV28 and TRBJ2-1; checking the TCRdb D call of TRBD1 is not possible without DNA. There are 15 residues in the CDR3. Germline values: CDR1 MDHEN, CDR2 SYDVKM. CDR3 loop: CASSLSDRGLNEQFF.

This rearrangement joins TRBV27 to TRBJ1-3; there is no DNA to check the TCRdb D call of TRBD1. Germline assignment: CDR1 MNHEY and CDR2 SMNVEV (reference sequence). The CDR3 spans 14 residues. CDR3 protein: CASSTGTAGNTIYF.

CDR3 amino acids: CASSFRGRGNTGELFF. The J gene is TRBJ2-2, the V gene TRBV11-3; absent DNA, TCRdb's TRBD1 call cannot be checked. The CDR3 runs 16 residues. Germline loops: CDR1 SGHNT, CDR2 YENEEA.

V and J are TRBV15 and TRBJ2-3. This CDR3 spans 16 amino acids. The germline V gene encodes CDR1 LNHNV and CDR2 YYDKDF (reference sequence). This CDR3 is CATSTRVDAGTDTQYF. The complete variable domain, with remaining parts taken from reference TRBV15 and TRBJ2-3, reads DAMVIQNPRYQVTQFGKPVTLSCSQTLNHNVMYWYQQKSSQAPKLLFHYYDKDFNNEADTPDNFQSRRPNTSFCFLDIRSPGLGDTAMYLCATSTRVDAGTDTQYFGPGTRLTVL.

This chain links TRBV14 with TRBJ1-2; TCRdb selects TRBD1, and the lack of DNA leaves this call unchecked. The CDR3 has 14 amino acids. The germline gives CDR1 SGHDN, CDR2 FVKESK. CDR3 sequence reads: CASSQGPLDYGYTF.

The CDR3 spells CAITSTGPEAFF. This chain connects TRBV10-3 to TRBJ1-1; TCRdb names TRBD1, which stays unverified in the absence of DNA. Germline V gives CDR1 ENHRY, CDR2 SYGVKD. The CDR3 runs to 12 residues.

This clonotype is medium-sized by frequency. The rearrangement links TRBV30 to TRBJ2-2. The CDR3 loop spans 12 amino acids. CDR1 and CDR2 (germline): GTSNPN, SVGIG (reference sequence). The CDR3 spells CAWSDFTGELFF.

CDR3 region: CASSHHSGDHMNTQYF. This chain uses TRBV12-3 or TRBV12-4 with TRBJ2-3; TCRdb proposes TRBD2, but this gene call is untestable without DNA. The CDR3 contains 16 residues.

The CDR3 is CASSKDARANQPQHF. The V gene is TRBV21-1, the J gene TRBJ1-5; TCRdb designates TRBD1, a call that cannot be tested without DNA. TRBV21-1 is labeled a pseudogene. The CDR3 length is 15 residues.

The chain couples TRBV29-1 to TRBJ2-7; absent DNA, TCRdb's TRBD1 call cannot be checked. The V gene's germline CDR1 is SQVTM and CDR2 ANQGSEA. The CDR3 contains 13 residues. The CDR3: CSVVGQISYEQYF.

The chain uses TRBV28 and TRBJ2-7; the D call from TCRdb, TRBD1, cannot be confirmed without DNA. Germline V CDR1 and CDR2: MDHEN, SYDVKM. The CDR3 covers 15 residues. CDR3: CASMAGPDYTYEQYF.